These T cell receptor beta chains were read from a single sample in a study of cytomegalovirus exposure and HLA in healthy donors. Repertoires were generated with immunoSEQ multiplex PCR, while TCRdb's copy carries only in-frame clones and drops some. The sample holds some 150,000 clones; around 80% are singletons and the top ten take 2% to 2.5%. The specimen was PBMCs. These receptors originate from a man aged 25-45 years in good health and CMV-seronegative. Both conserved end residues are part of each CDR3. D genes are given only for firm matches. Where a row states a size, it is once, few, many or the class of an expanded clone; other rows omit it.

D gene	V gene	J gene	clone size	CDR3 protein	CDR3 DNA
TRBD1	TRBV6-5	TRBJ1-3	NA	CASSNRGLSGNTIYF	TGTGCCAGCAGTAACAGGGGCCTGTCTGGAAACACCATATATTTT
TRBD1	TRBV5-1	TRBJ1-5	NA	CASSLTGGPDQPQHF	TGCGCCAGCAGCTTAACAGGGGGCCCCGATCAGCCCCAGCATTTT
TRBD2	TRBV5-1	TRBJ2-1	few	CASSPGLAGWYEQFF	TGCGCCAGCAGCCCGGGACTAGCGGGGTGGTATGAGCAGTTCTTC
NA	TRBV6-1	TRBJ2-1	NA	CASSLLGEGEPEQFF	TGTGCCAGCAGCCTCCTGGGTGAGGGAGAGCCTGAGCAGTTCTTC
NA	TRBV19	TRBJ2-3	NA	CATRQSTDTQYF	TGTGCCACCCGACAGAGCACAGATACGCAGTATTTT
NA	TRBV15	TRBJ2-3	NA	CATSIPRDTQYF	TGTGCCACCAGCATCCCCCGGGATACGCAGTATTTT
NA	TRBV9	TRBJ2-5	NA	CASSVGGTVPKTQYF	TGTGCCAGCAGCGTAGGTGGGACTGTCCCTAAGACCCAGTACTTC
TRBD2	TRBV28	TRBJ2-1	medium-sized	CASSLLAGDVNEQFF	TGTGCCAGCAGTTTACTAGCGGGAGATGTTAATGAGCAGTTCTTC
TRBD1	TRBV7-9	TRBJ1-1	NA	CASSYAGTGGTEAFF	TGTGCCAGCAGTTATGCCGGGACAGGAGGAACTGAAGCTTTCTTT
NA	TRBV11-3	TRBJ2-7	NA	CASSRGYGEQYF	TGTGCCAGCAGCAGAGGCTATGGCGAGCAGTACTTC
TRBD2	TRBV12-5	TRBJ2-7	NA	CASGEPGLAIYEQYF	TGTGCTAGTGGTGAGCCGGGACTAGCCATCTACGAGCAGTACTTC
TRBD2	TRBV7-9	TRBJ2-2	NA	CASSAREAVAGVNTGELFF	TGTGCCAGCAGCGCCCGAGAGGCGGTAGCGGGAGTAAACACCGGGGAGCTGTTTTTT
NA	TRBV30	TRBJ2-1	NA	CAWSVRDEQFF	TGTGCCTGGAGTGTGCGGGATGAGCAGTTCTTC
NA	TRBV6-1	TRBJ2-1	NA	CASSDRGFDEQFF	TGTGCCAGCAGTGATAGGGGATTCGATGAGCAGTTCTTC
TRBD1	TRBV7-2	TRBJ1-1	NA	CASSLIPGQGVDTEAFF	TGTGCCAGCAGCTTGATACCGGGACAGGGTGTCGACACTGAAGCTTTCTTT
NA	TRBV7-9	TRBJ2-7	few	CASSLAPTTYEQYF	TGTGCCAGCAGCTTAGCTCCGACTACTTACGAGCAGTACTTC
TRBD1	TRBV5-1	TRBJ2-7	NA	CASSPRTGGAYEQYF	TGCGCCAGCAGCCCGCGGACAGGGGGTGCCTACGAGCAGTACTTC
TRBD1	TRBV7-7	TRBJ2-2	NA	CASSRTGTGELFF	TGTGCTAGCAGCCGGACAGGCACCGGGGAGCTGTTTTTT
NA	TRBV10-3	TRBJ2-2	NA	CAIGGTGELFF	TGTGCCATAGGAGGGACCGGGGAGCTGTTTTTT
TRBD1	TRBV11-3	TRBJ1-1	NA	CASSLGRGEVGETEAFF	TGTGCCAGCAGCTTAGGCAGGGGGGAGGTCGGGGAAACTGAAGCTTTCTTT
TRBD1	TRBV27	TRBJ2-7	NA	CASSSGQGSYEQYF	TGTGCCAGCAGTTCAGGACAGGGATCCTACGAGCAGTACTTC
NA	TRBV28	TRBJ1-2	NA	CASSLVTRVAYGYTF	TGTGCCAGCAGTTTGGTAACGAGGGTGGCCTATGGCTACACCTTC
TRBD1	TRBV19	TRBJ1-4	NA	CASMYRGSEKLFF	TGTGCCAGTATGTACAGGGGGAGTGAAAAACTGTTTTTT
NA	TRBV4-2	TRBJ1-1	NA	CASSQEAKNTEAFF	TGTGCCAGCAGCCAAGAAGCGAAAAACACTGAAGCTTTCTTT
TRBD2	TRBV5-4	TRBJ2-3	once	CASSSGERGKVDTQYF	TGTGCCAGCAGCTCTGGTGAGCGGGGTAAAGTAGATACGCAGTATTTT
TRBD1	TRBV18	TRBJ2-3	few	CASSPFNSGTGGADTQYF	TGTGCCAGCTCACCATTTAACTCCGGGACAGGAGGGGCAGATACGCAGTATTTT
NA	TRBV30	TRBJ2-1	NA	CAWSEGQSSYNEQFF	TGTGCCTGGAGTGAAGGACAGAGCTCCTACAATGAGCAGTTCTTC
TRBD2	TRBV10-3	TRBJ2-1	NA	CAISEGRESFEQFF	TGTGCCATCAGTGAGGGGAGGGAATCGTTTGAGCAGTTCTTC
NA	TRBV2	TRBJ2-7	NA	CASKAGPSSYEQYF	TGTGCCAGCAAGGCAGGCCCAAGCTCCTACGAGCAGTACTTC